These 17 T cell receptor beta chains came from one sample sequenced in a study of OX40 agonist ivuxolimab in advanced cancers. Clones were read by immunoSEQ multiplex PCR, and TCRdb kept only the in-frame ones, dropping some. The sample has fewer than 70,000 clones; 80% to 90% are singletons. This material consisted of CD4+ or CD8+ T cells sorted from blood, taken in a trial of the OX40 agonist ivuxolimab. The receptor source for this set is an adult with an advanced solid tumor such as melanoma, head and neck, liver or kidney cancer.

The V and J genes are TRBV7-3 and TRBJ2-3; D gene ambiguous. With 0 bases removed from V and 2 bases from J, the gap between germline ends came to 3 bases. Germline V gene data show CDR1 as SGHTA and CDR2 as FQGTGA. CDR3 length: 13 residues. Here the CDR3 reads CASSLTPTDTQYF. The DNA of the CDR3 is TGTGCCAGCAGCTTAACCCCCACAGATACGCAGTATTTT.

The chain recombines TRBV15 with TRBJ2-6, with D uncertain. The CDR3 sequence is 16 residues long. From germline, CDR1 is LNHNV and CDR2 YYDKDF (reference sequence). Trimming took off 1 base at V and 0 bases at J, with 7 bases between the two ends. The CDR3 reads CATSRGGTSGANVLTF. The DNA of the CDR3 is TGTGCCACCAGCAGAGGGGGAACCTCTGGGGCCAACGTCCTGACTTTC.

The J gene is TRBJ2-2, the V gene TRBV11-2; 7 nucleotides align to TRBD1. Germline loops: CDR1 SGHAT, CDR2 FQNNGV. This CDR3 has 14 residues. V trimming: 6 bases; J trimming: 4 bases; junction bases outside the gene matches: 5. The CDR3 coding sequence is TGTGCCAGCAGTTGGGACAGAACCACCGGGGAGCTGTTTTTT. Translation: CASSWDRTTGELFF.

This chain uses TRBV7-2 with TRBJ1-5; 8 bases match TRBD1. Germline V gene data show CDR1 as SGHTA and CDR2 as FQGNSA. The CDR3 is made up of 15 amino acids. J lost 4 bases, V lost 4 bases, and 6 bases had no gene match. The CDR3 nucleotides read TGTGCCAGCAGCTCAAGGACAGGGTCGAATCAGCCCCAGCATTTT. Translation gives CASSSRTGSNQPQHF.

The J gene is TRBJ2-6, the V gene TRBV5-1; unclear D gene. V was trimmed by 4 bases and J by 0 bases, leaving 8 bases between them. The CDR3 sequence is 15 residues long. The germline V gene has CDR1 SGHRS and CDR2 YFSETQ. The CDR3 sequence is CASSPDGSGANVLTF. DNA of the CDR3: TGCGCCAGCAGCCCGGACGGCTCTGGGGCCAACGTCCTGACTTTC. The entire variable domain, with the rest obtained from reference TRBV5-1 and TRBJ2-6, is as follows: KAGVTQTPRYLIKTRGQQVTLSCSPISGHRSVSWYQQTPGQGLQFLFEYFSETQRNKGNFPGRFSGRQFSNSRSEMNVSTLELGDSALYLCASSPDGSGANVLTFGAGSRLTVL.

The chain recombines TRBV27 with TRBJ2-7; TRBD1 is a possible D gene (5 bases). Between the trimmed V and J ends, which lost 2 bases and 0 bases, there was a span of 11 bases. This CDR3 has 15 amino acids. The germline CDR1 and CDR2 sequences are MNHEY and SMNVEV (reference sequence). The DNA of the CDR3 is TGTGCCAGCAGTTTACTTGCAGGGAACTCCTACGAGCAGTACTTC. Translated: CASSLLAGNSYEQYF.

J is TRBJ2-5 and V is TRBV7-2; tentative D call: TRBD2 (6 bases). The J call is doubtful: the DNA matches TRBJ2-7 better. The CDR3 is made up of 14 amino acids. The germline CDR1 and CDR2 sequences are SGHTA and FQGNSA. The CDR3 sequence is CASSLGGTSYEQYF. As DNA, the CDR3 is TGTGCCAGCAGCCTCGGGGGTACCTCCTACGAGCAGTACTTC.

The chain is built from TRBV28 and TRBJ2-1; D is perhaps TRBD1 (5 bases). Trimming pared 5 bases from V and 8 bases from J, leaving 10 bases between. This CDR3 is built from 12 residues. The germline V gene encodes CDR1 MDHEN and CDR2 SYDVKM. This CDR3 is CASSTPRDEQFF. For the CDR3, the DNA is TGTGCCAGCAGTACTCCCAGGGATGAGCAGTTCTTC.

Only one count was recorded for this clone. V usage is TRBV2 and J usage is TRBJ1-2; 8 bases align to TRBD1. Germline V gene lookup returns CDR1 SNHLY and CDR2 FYNNEI. The length of the CDR3 is 13 residues. The ends lost 8 bases at V and 4 bases at J; junction bases unmatched: 6. CDR3 sequence (DNA): TGTGCCAGCGGGACAGGATCTCTCTATGGCTACACCTTC. Its translation is CASGTGSLYGYTF.

The V gene is TRBV28, the J gene TRBJ2-7; D call uncertain. Per germline, CDR1 MDHEN and CDR2 SYDVKM. V was cut by 3 bases and J by 0 bases, with 9 bases left in between. The CDR3 runs to 14 residues. The CDR3 loop reads CASSFLGHSYEQYF. CDR3 coding DNA: TGTGCCAGCAGTTTCTTGGGCCACTCCTACGAGCAGTACTTC.

The rearrangement links TRBV5-1 to TRBJ2-1, with a possible D match to TRBD1 (6 bases). Germline CDR1 reads SGHRS; CDR2 reads YFSETQ. The CDR3 covers 14 residues. The ends were cut back, 4 bases at V and 7 bases at J, with 15 bases in the middle. The CDR3 nucleotides are TGCGCCAGCAGCGTGTCAGGGGTGGCGAATGAGCAGTTCTTC. Translating gives CASSVSGVANEQFF.

V and J are TRBV6-1 and TRBJ1-3; D remains ambiguous. In germline, CDR1 is MNHNS, CDR2 SASEGT. V was pared by 6 bases and J by 0 bases, with 9 bases between. The CDR3 contains 14 residues. DNA of the CDR3: TGTGCCAGCAGGGCACAGATCTCTGGAAACACCATATATTTT. Translating gives CASRAQISGNTIYF.

This clone was detected ten times or more. The chain carries TRBV2 and TRBJ1-1, with TRBD1 as a possible D gene (5 bases). The germline V and J ends were trimmed by 7 bases and 4 bases, with 13 bases remaining between them. CDR3 length equals 13 residues. The germline CDR1 and CDR2 sequences are SNHLY and FYNNEI. The CDR3 DNA reads as TGTGCCAGCACCGAAGGGGAGGGCACTGAAGCTTTCTTT. Residues: CASTEGEGTEAFF.

V usage is TRBV7-2 and J usage is TRBJ1-6; possibly TRBD1 for D (5 bases). Trimming left V 5 bases short and J 6 bases short, with 14 bases between. This CDR3 contains 15 residues. Germline V gives CDR1 SGHTA, CDR2 FQGNSA. The CDR3 sequence: CASSRSGISNSPLHF. The CDR3 region has the DNA TGTGCCAGCAGCCGTTCAGGGATTAGTAATTCACCCCTCCACTTT.

The chain employs TRBV15 and TRBJ1-5; D unresolved. The CDR3 is 13 residues long. V lost 3 bases to trimming and J lost 3 bases, with 6 bases between them. Germline CDR1 is LNHNV and CDR2 is YYDKDF (reference sequence). Here the CDR3 reads CATSRDLNQPQHF. As DNA, the CDR3 is TGTGCCACCAGCAGGGACCTCAATCAGCCCCAGCATTTT.

The V and J genes are TRBV27 and TRBJ1-2; maybe TRBD1 (5 bases). Germline V gene sequence: CDR1 MNHEY, CDR2 SMNVEV (reference sequence). The CDR3 runs to 14 residues. The V and J ends lost 7 bases and 3 bases respectively, with 15 bases between them. This CDR3 is CASTSLGTDYGYTF. The CDR3 DNA sequence: TGTGCCAGCACCTCCCTCGGGACGGACTATGGCTACACCTTC.

The V call is TRBV28, the J call TRBJ1-2, with D maybe TRBD1 (5 bases). CDR1 and CDR2 from the germline V gene are MDHEN and SYDVKM. This CDR3 is built from 13 residues. V was cut by 6 bases and J by 3 bases, with 11 bases left in between. CDR3: CASSGGTDYGYTF. The DNA of the CDR3 is TGTGCCAGCAGCGGTGGGACGGACTATGGCTACACCTTC.